The clone carrying this T cell receptor beta chain was recorded many times. This entry comes from a study of blood T cells in healthy people across ages. With a J-beta primer mix and a sample-barcoded 5' primer, a second PCR ran 7 to 11 cycles. TCRdb redid the calling of the 5' RACE reads with MiXCR, one entry per CDR3 protein. The data show about 650,000 distinct CDR3 sequences, about 30% seen once. V lost 6 bases and J lost 4; bases outside the gene matches: 0. The CDR3 has 13 residues. Looked up from germline, CDR1 is MNHEY and CDR2 is SMNVEV (reference sequence). Specimen: blood. The source is a woman older than 75 in good health. This sequence joins TRBV27 and TRBJ2-7; 13 positions agree with TRBD2. The CDR3, as DNA: TGTGCCAGCAGGGGACTAGCGGGGTACGAGCAGTACTTC. Its protein product is CASRGLAGYEQYF.